These T cell receptor beta chains were read from a single sample in a study of beta chain features in type 1 diabetes. Data came from immunoSEQ multiplex PCR; TCRdb stores just in-frame clones and leaves some out. The sample records around 150,000 clones, 8% to 9.5% being singletons. The sample was central memory CD4+ T cells from blood. These receptors were collected from a woman younger than 35 with type 1 diabetes. Both conserved end residues are part of each CDR3. The D gene is left open where the match is weak. The size of a clone is reported for some rows only, either as once, few or many, or as a class for expanded clones.

J: TRBJ2-3; V: TRBV15; size: .; D: .; CDR3: CATSMWGVSTDTQYF; DNA: TGTGCCACCAGCATGTGGGGGGTCAGCACAGATACGCAGTATTTT
J: TRBJ2-5; V: TRBV4-3; size: .; D: .; CDR3: CASSQGLGATSLQETQYF; DNA: TGCGCCAGCAGCCAAGGTCTGGGGGCGACTAGCCTCCAAGAGACCCAGTACTTC
J: TRBJ2-1; V: TRBV4-1; size: few; D: .; CDR3: CASSQDGSHWSGNEQFF; DNA: TGCGCCAGCAGCCAAGATGGGTCCCACTGGAGCGGCAATGAGCAGTTCTTC
J: TRBJ1-2; V: TRBV7-9; size: few; D: TRBD1; CDR3: CASSPLSGQGHGYTF; DNA: TGTGCCAGCAGCCCCTTGTCGGGACAGGGACATGGCTACACCTTC
J: TRBJ2-5; V: TRBV19; size: .; D: .; CDR3: CASMKKGRETQYF; DNA: TGTGCCAGTATGAAGAAAGGGAGAGAGACCCAGTACTTC
J: TRBJ1-2; V: TRBV6-6; size: many; D: .; CDR3: CASKAPSTDRNYGYTF; DNA: TGTGCCAGCAAAGCCCCCAGTACCGACAGGAACTATGGCTACACCTTC
J: TRBJ1-3; V: TRBV30; size: few; D: .; CDR3: CAWVDRTVGNTIYF; DNA: TGTGCCTGGGTCGACAGGACAGTAGGAAACACCATATATTTT
J: TRBJ2-7; V: TRBV7-2; size: few; D: TRBD2; CDR3: CASSLNPTRLAGTYEQYF; DNA: TGTGCCAGCAGCTTAAACCCGACCAGACTAGCGGGAACCTACGAGCAGTACTTC
J: TRBJ1-2; V: TRBV9; size: few; D: .; CDR3: CASSAEGQGRYYGYTF; DNA: TGTGCCAGCAGCGCCGAAGGGCAGGGGCGGTACTATGGCTACACCTTC
J: TRBJ2-3; V: TRBV23-1; size: few; D: TRBD2; CDR3: CASSQSIAESGGSTDTQYF; DNA: TGCGCCAGCAGTCAATCGATAGCGGAGAGCGGGGGGAGCACAGATACGCAGTATTTT
J: TRBJ2-5; V: TRBV6-5; size: .; D: TRBD2; CDR3: CASSYWGGETQYF; DNA: TGTGCCAGCAGTTACTGGGGAGGGGAGACCCAGTACTTC
J: TRBJ2-1; V: TRBV18; size: .; D: .; CDR3: CASSPLRYNEQFF; DNA: TGTGCCAGCTCACCACTTCGTTACAATGAGCAGTTCTTC
J: TRBJ2-7; V: TRBV6-4; size: .; D: TRBD2; CDR3: CASSEPIAGGPVGYEQYF; DNA: TGTGCCAGCAGTGAACCTATAGCGGGAGGGCCTGTAGGCTACGAGCAGTACTTC
J: TRBJ2-4; V: TRBV7-9; size: .; D: TRBD2; CDR3: CASTGGAGLGDIQYF; DNA: TGTGCCAGCACCGGGGGGGCAGGCTTAGGGGACATTCAGTACTTC
J: TRBJ2-7; V: TRBV6-6; size: few; D: .; CDR3: CASSLIYEQYF; DNA: TGTGCCAGCAGTCTAATCTACGAGCAGTACTTC
J: TRBJ2-1; V: TRBV10-1; size: few; D: .; CDR3: CASSENSFNEQFF; DNA: TGCGCCAGCAGTGAGAACTCTTTCAATGAGCAGTTCTTC
J: TRBJ2-7; V: TRBV11-3; size: .; D: .; CDR3: CASRDSRSYEQYF; DNA: TGTGCCAGCAGGGACAGCCGCTCCTACGAGCAGTACTTC
J: TRBJ2-7; V: TRBV6-1; size: .; D: TRBD1; CDR3: CASRDRGRYEQYF; DNA: TGTGCCAGCAGGGACAGGGGCCGCTACGAGCAGTACTTC
J: TRBJ2-7; V: TRBV7-2; size: .; D: .; CDR3: CASSSGAGYEQYF; DNA: TGTGCCAGCAGCTCGGGAGCTGGTTACGAGCAGTACTTC
J: TRBJ2-5; V: TRBV18; size: few; D: TRBD1; CDR3: CASSPRPGQQETQYF; DNA: TGTGCCAGCTCTCCGAGACCGGGACAGCAAGAGACCCAGTACTTC
J: TRBJ2-7; V: TRBV7-3; size: .; D: .; CDR3: CASIGVSQQYF; DNA: TGTGCCAGCATAGGGGTTTCCCAGCAGTACTTC
J: TRBJ2-1; V: TRBV18; size: few; D: .; CDR3: CASSPVQQGNNEQFF; DNA: TGTGCCAGCTCACCAGTTCAACAGGGAAACAATGAGCAGTTCTTC
J: TRBJ1-3; V: TRBV28; size: .; D: .; CDR3: CASSTPGGLSGNTIYF; DNA: TGTGCCAGCAGCACGCCCGGCGGCCTCTCTGGAAACACCATATATTTT
J: TRBJ2-2; V: TRBV5-1; size: .; D: .; CDR3: CASSLSGGTGELFF; DNA: TGCGCCAGCAGCTTGTCAGGGGGGACCGGGGAGCTGTTTTTT
J: TRBJ2-1; V: TRBV6-5; size: .; D: TRBD1; CDR3: CAIRGTDYNEQFF; DNA: TGTGCCATCAGGGGGACAGACTACAATGAGCAGTTCTTC